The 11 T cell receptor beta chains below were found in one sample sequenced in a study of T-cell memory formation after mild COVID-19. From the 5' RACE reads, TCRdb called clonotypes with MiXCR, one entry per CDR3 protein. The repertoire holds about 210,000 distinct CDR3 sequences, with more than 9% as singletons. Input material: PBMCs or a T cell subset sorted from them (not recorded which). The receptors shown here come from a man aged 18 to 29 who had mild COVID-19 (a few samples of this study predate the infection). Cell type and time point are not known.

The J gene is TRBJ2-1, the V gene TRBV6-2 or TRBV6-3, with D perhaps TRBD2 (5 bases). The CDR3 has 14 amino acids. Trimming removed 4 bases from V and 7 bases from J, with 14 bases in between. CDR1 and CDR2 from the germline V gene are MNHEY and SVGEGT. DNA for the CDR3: TGTGCCAGCAGTTCAAGCGGAATCTCAAATGAGCAGTTCTTC. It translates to CASSSSGISNEQFF.

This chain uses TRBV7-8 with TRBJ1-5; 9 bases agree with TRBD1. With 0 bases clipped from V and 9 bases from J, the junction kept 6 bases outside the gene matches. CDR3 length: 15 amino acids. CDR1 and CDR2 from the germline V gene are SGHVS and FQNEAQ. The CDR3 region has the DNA TGTGCCAGCAGCTTAGCGTGGGGACAGGGTGCGCCCCAGCATTTT. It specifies CASSLAWGQGAPQHF.

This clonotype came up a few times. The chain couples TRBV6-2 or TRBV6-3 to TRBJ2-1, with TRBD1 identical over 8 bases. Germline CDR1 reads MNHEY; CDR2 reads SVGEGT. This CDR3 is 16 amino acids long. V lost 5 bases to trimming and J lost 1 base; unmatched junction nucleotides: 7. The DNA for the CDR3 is TGTGCCAGCAGTACAGGGGGTTTTTCATCCTACAATGAGCAGTTCTTC. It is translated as CASSTGGFSSYNEQFF.

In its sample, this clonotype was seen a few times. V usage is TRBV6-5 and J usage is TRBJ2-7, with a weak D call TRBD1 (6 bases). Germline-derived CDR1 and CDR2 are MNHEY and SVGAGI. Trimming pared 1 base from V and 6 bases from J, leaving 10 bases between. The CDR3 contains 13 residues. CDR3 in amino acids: CASSYWAGAEQYF. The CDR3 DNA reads TGTGCCAGCAGTTACTGGGCAGGGGCCGAGCAGTACTTC.

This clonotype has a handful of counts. The CDR3 is CASSALIGGNEQFF. The CDR3 nucleotides are TGTGCCAGCAGTGCCCTAATAGGTGGGAATGAGCAGTTCTTC. This chain connects TRBV25-1 to TRBJ2-1; D gene unclear. V was cut by 4 bases and J by 7 bases, with 14 bases left in between. This CDR3 contains 14 residues. Germline V gives CDR1 MGHDK, CDR2 SYGVNS.

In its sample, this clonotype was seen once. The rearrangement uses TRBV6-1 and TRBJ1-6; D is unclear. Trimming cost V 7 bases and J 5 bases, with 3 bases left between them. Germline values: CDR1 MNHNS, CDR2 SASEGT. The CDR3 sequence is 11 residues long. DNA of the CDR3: TGTGCCAGCAAAAATAATTCACCCCTCCACTTT. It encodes CASKNNSPLHF.

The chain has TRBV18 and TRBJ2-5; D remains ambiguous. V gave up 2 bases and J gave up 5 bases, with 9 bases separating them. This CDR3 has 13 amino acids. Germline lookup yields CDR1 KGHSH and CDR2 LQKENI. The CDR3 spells CASSPNPRETQYF. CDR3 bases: TGTGCCAGCTCACCAAATCCACGGGAGACCCAGTACTTC.

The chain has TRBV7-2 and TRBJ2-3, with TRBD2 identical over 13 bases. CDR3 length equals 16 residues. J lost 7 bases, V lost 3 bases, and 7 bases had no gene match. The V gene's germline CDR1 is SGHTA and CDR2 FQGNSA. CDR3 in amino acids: CASSFTGLAGEHTQYF. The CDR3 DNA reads TGTGCCAGCAGCTTCACCGGACTAGCGGGGGAACATACGCAGTATTTT.

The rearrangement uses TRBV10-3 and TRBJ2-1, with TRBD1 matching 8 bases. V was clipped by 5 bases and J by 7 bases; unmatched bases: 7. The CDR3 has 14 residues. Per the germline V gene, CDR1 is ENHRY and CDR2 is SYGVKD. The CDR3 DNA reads TGTGCCATCAGTTTAGGACAGGGTAGAAATGAGCAGTTCTTC. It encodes CAISLGQGRNEQFF.

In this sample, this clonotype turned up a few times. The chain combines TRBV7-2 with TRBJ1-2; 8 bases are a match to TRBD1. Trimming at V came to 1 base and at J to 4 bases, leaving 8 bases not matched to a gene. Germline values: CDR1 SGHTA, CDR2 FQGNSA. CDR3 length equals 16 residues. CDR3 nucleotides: TGTGCCAGCAGCTTAGGTGGACAGGGCAGAGTCTATGGCTACACCTTC. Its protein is CASSLGGQGRVYGYTF.

The CDR3 loop is CASSHLMTGTGANVLTF. The CDR3 DNA reads TGCGCCAGCAGCCACCTAATGACAGGGACGGGGGCCAACGTCCTGACTTTC. The chain has TRBV4-1 and TRBJ2-6; TRBD1 agrees at 7 bases. Germline V gene lookup returns CDR1 MGHRA and CDR2 YSYEKL. J lost 4 bases, V lost 3 bases, and 9 bases had no gene match. This CDR3 contains 17 residues.